One and the same sample provided the 31 T cell receptor beta chains below, sequenced in a study of T cell repertoires in cytomegalovirus infection. TCRdb itself ran the reads through MiXCR, one entry per CDR3 protein. This sample has hundreds of thousands of distinct CDR3 sequences, with approximately 24% found just once. The sequenced sample was CD8+ T cells from PBMCs. The receptor set was obtained from a human donor in good health (CMV status not recorded). Some clones in this sample may be carry-over from other donors' samples.

This clonotype was observed at least ten times. The chain employs TRBV6-2 or TRBV6-3 and TRBJ1-5; D is unresolved. CDR3 length equals 14 residues. Germline lookup yields CDR1 MNHEY and CDR2 SVGEGT. The V and J ends lost 6 bases and 0 bases respectively, with 9 bases between them. The CDR3 reads CASRRAYSNQPQHF. In DNA, the CDR3 is TGTGCCAGCAGAAGAGCGTATAGCAATCAGCCCCAGCATTTT.

This chain connects TRBV7-9 to TRBJ1-1; D is perhaps TRBD1 (6 bases). Germline V gene data show CDR1 as SEHNR and CDR2 as FQNEAQ (reference sequence). The CDR3 is made up of 14 amino acids. V was cut by 4 bases and J by 7 bases, with 16 bases left in between. The CDR3 nucleotides read TGTGCCAGCAGCTCCGGACAGCAGGGGAATGAAGCTTTCTTT. Protein: CASSSGQQGNEAFF.

This clonotype has a handful of counts. J is TRBJ2-2 and V is TRBV5-5; D may be TRBD2 (6 bases). Germline loops: CDR1 SGHKS, CDR2 YYEKEE (reference sequence). There are 14 residues in the CDR3. V was pared by 5 bases and J by 3 bases, with 11 bases between. The CDR3 coding sequence is TGTGCCAGCAGTCAAGGGACTTACACCGGGGAGCTGTTTTTT. Amino acids: CASSQGTYTGELFF.

This clonotype was picked up many times. V is TRBV7-8 and J is TRBJ2-1; the match to TRBD1 covers 7 bases. CDR1 is SGHVS and CDR2 is FQNEAQ in the germline V gene. Trimming cost V 5 bases and J 0 bases; bases outside gene matches: 10. The CDR3 has 17 amino acids. The DNA of the CDR3 is TGTGCCAGCAGCCCCCGGGACAGAGGACTCTCCTACAATGAGCAGTTCTTC. Protein: CASSPRDRGLSYNEQFF.

This clonotype has at least ten counts. The V call is TRBV6-5, the J call TRBJ2-3, with 8 bases lining up with TRBD1. After removal of 0 bases from V and 0 bases from J, the junction contained 8 bases not matched to a gene. Germline-derived CDR1 and CDR2 are MNHEY and SVGAGI. CDR3 length equals 18 residues. The CDR3 protein is CASSYSSYRGMSTDTQYF. CDR3 nucleotides: TGTGCCAGCAGTTACTCGTCGTACAGGGGGATGAGCACAGATACGCAGTATTTT.

This clonotype has only a few counts. The rearrangement uses TRBV5-1 and TRBJ1-2, with 8 bases matching TRBD1. The CDR3 contains 15 residues. The germline V gene has CDR1 SGHRS and CDR2 YFSETQ. Trimming at V came to 4 bases and at J to 4 bases, leaving 9 bases not matched to a gene. The CDR3 nucleotides read TGCGCCAGCAGCCCCCGGACAGGGTTGGTCTATGGCTACACCTTC. It specifies CASSPRTGLVYGYTF. The full variable domain, rest sourced from reference TRBV5-1 and TRBJ1-2, is KAGVTQTPRYLIKTRGQQVTLSCSPISGHRSVSWYQQTPGQGLQFLFEYFSETQRNKGNFPGRFSGRQFSNSRSEMNVSTLELGDSALYLCASSPRTGLVYGYTFGSGTRLTVV.

The chain is built from TRBV6-2 or TRBV6-3 and TRBJ2-1, with D unclear. The germline CDR1 and CDR2 sequences are MNHEY and SVGEGT. V was cut by 4 bases and J by 6 bases, with 7 bases left in between. CDR3 length: 12 residues. The CDR3 spells CASSFASNEQFF. CDR3 bases: TGTGCCAGCAGTTTCGCCTCCAATGAGCAGTTCTTC.

This clonotype was observed a handful of times. This chain uses TRBV28 with TRBJ1-1; D ambiguous. CDR3 length: 17 amino acids. Per the germline V gene, CDR1 is MDHEN and CDR2 is SYDVKM. With 6 bases removed from V and 4 bases from J, the gap between germline ends came to 24 bases. This CDR3 reads CASSLTNFRAWGTEAFF. CDR3 sequence (DNA): TGTGCCAGCAGCTTAACCAATTTTAGGGCCTGGGGCACTGAAGCTTTCTTT.

The rearrangement links TRBV20-1 to TRBJ1-2; perhaps TRBD1 as D (5 bases). Trimming left V 0 bases short and J 4 bases short, with 12 bases between. The CDR3 totals 14 residues. The germline gives CDR1 DFQATT, CDR2 SNEGSKA (reference sequence). CDR3 amino acids: CSARDWRGAYGYTF. DNA for the CDR3: TGCAGTGCTAGAGATTGGCGAGGGGCCTATGGCTACACCTTC.

Ten or more counts support this clonotype. The gene calls are TRBV7-9 and TRBJ2-7; 8 positions match TRBD1. This CDR3 region has 14 residues. Germline CDR1 reads SEHNR; CDR2 reads FQNEAQ (reference sequence). With V trimmed by 5 bases and J by 5 bases, 8 bases remained unmatched. CDR3 in DNA: TGTGCCAGCAGCATACGGGACAGGAACCACGAGCAGTACTTC. The encoded protein is CASSIRDRNHEQYF.

V and J are TRBV27 and TRBJ2-5; 7 positions agree with TRBD2. Germline CDR1 and CDR2: MNHEY and SMNVEV (reference sequence). The CDR3 is 13 residues long. Trimming took 7 bases from V and 3 from J; bases not matched to a gene: 5. This CDR3 is CASKGGVEETQYF. CDR3 nucleotides: TGTGCCAGCAAGGGAGGGGTGGAAGAGACCCAGTACTTC.

The CDR3, as DNA: TGTGCCAGCAGTCCTAGACAGGACGCCAATGAAAAACTGTTTTTT. This translates into CASSPRQDANEKLFF. V usage is TRBV7-9 and J usage is TRBJ1-4; perhaps TRBD1 as D (6 bases). The CDR3 is 15 residues long. Germline CDR1 and CDR2: SEHNR and FQNEAQ (reference sequence). Trimming took off 6 bases at V and 5 bases at J, with 16 bases between the two ends.

This clonotype was seen a handful of times. J is TRBJ1-1 and V is TRBV4-1, with D perhaps TRBD1 (6 bases). Germline-derived CDR1 and CDR2 are MGHRA and YSYEKL. Trimming left V 0 bases short and J 1 base short, with 6 bases between. The length of the CDR3 is 14 residues. This chain's CDR3 is CASSQEQGNTEAFF. The CDR3, as DNA: TGCGCCAGCAGCCAAGAACAGGGGAACACTGAAGCTTTCTTT.

This clonotype was counted at least ten times. This chain connects TRBV28 to TRBJ1-2; a weak D match, TRBD1 (5 bases). Trimming cost V 7 bases and J 2 bases, with 11 bases left between them. CDR1 and CDR2 (germline): MDHEN, SYDVKM. This CDR3 has 13 residues. CDR3 DNA sequence: TGTGCCAGCATGAAGGGGAAAAACTATGGCTACACCTTC. It specifies CASMKGKNYGYTF.

The chain joins TRBV6-6 to TRBJ2-5; perhaps TRBD1 as D (6 bases). Germline loops: CDR1 MNHNY, CDR2 SVGAGI (reference sequence). The CDR3 contains 13 residues. Trimming left V 0 bases short and J 12 bases short, with 14 bases between. In DNA form, the CDR3 reads TGTGCCAGCAGTTACTCGGGGGCCAACAATGAGTACTTC. Translating it yields CASSYSGANNEYF.

V and J are TRBV6-4 and TRBJ2-2; no clear D. CDR3 size: 15 residues. V lost 4 bases to trimming and J lost 6 bases, with 15 bases between them. Germline CDR1 reads MRHNA; CDR2 reads SNTAGT. The DNA for the CDR3 is TGTGCCAGCAGTGTTATCTTTTCAACTCCCGGGGAGCTGTTTTTT. This translates into CASSVIFSTPGELFF.

CDR3 residues: CASSQGTSSLPDTQYF. CDR3 coding DNA: TGCGCCAGCAGCCAAGGCACGTCGAGTCTTCCAGATACGCAGTATTTT. This rearrangement joins TRBV4-1 to TRBJ2-3; D gene unclear. Trimming cost V 1 base and J 4 bases, with 15 bases left between them. From germline, CDR1 is MGHRA and CDR2 YSYEKL. The CDR3 loop spans 16 amino acids.

The chain has TRBV7-8 and TRBJ2-1; D might be TRBD1 or TRBD2, each matching 7 bases. The CDR3 totals 15 residues. CDR1 is SGHVS and CDR2 is FQNEAQ in the germline V gene. Trimming stripped 5 bases from V and 6 bases from J, with 17 bases between. CDR3 nucleotides: TGTGCCAGCAGCCCGACGACAGGGAGGGTCAATGAGCAGTTCTTC. Protein: CASSPTTGRVNEQFF. Using reference TRBV7-8 and TRBJ2-1 for the parts outside the CDR3, the full variable domain is GAGVSQSPRYKVAKRGQDVALRCDPISGHVSLFWYQQALGQGPEFLTYFQNEAQLDKSGLPSDRFFAERPEGSVSTLKIQRTQQEDSAVYLCASSPTTGRVNEQFFGPGTRLTVL.

This clonotype was seen only a few times. V gene TRBV7-9 combines with J gene TRBJ2-3; the D gene is possibly TRBD1 (6 bases). This CDR3 has 15 residues. V was pared by 4 bases and J by 3 bases, with 14 bases between. The V gene's germline CDR1 is SEHNR and CDR2 FQNEAQ (reference sequence). The CDR3 sequence is CASSSSYRATDTQYF. The CDR3 nucleotides are TGTGCCAGCAGCTCTAGTTACAGGGCAACAGATACGCAGTATTTT.

The chain joins TRBV28 to TRBJ1-2; D not certain. This CDR3 is built from 15 residues. The V and J ends lost 2 bases and 6 bases respectively, with 16 bases between them. The V gene's germline CDR1 is MDHEN and CDR2 SYDVKM. CDR3 loop: CASSLIRAYRDGYTF. The CDR3 coding sequence is TGTGCCAGCAGTTTAATAAGGGCGTATCGGGATGGCTACACCTTC.

The V and J genes are TRBV6-2 or TRBV6-3 and TRBJ2-3; no firm D call. Germline lookup yields CDR1 MNHEY and CDR2 SVGEGT. The length of the CDR3 is 17 residues. V was trimmed by 6 bases and J by 2 bases, leaving 21 bases between them. CDR3 DNA sequence: TGTGCCAGCAGCCCACCTTCGGCAACCCCTGCCACAGATACGCAGTATTTT. As protein: CASSPPSATPATDTQYF.

The chain recombines TRBV7-6 with TRBJ2-7; D may be TRBD1 (7 bases). The V end lost 4 bases, the J end lost 4 bases, and 14 bases lay between the germline ends. Germline-derived CDR1 and CDR2 are SGHVS and FNYEAQ. This CDR3 has 14 residues. The CDR3 loop is CASSWGDRGYEQYF. The CDR3 DNA reads as TGTGCCAGCAGCTGGGGGGACAGAGGATACGAGCAGTACTTC.

This clonotype was observed at least ten times. The gene calls are TRBV7-2 and TRBJ2-1; 8 bases match TRBD1. This CDR3 contains 13 residues. The V and J ends lost 3 bases and 8 bases, in that order; junction bases with no gene match: 3. Per the germline V gene, CDR1 is SGHTA and CDR2 is FQGNSA. The CDR3 spells CASSFDRGDEQFF. The CDR3 nucleotides read TGTGCCAGCAGCTTTGACAGGGGCGATGAGCAGTTCTTC. The full variable domain, rest sourced from reference TRBV7-2 and TRBJ2-1, is GAGVSQSPSNKVTEKGKDVELRCDPISGHTALYWYRQSLGQGLEFLIYFQGNSAPDKSGLPSDRFSAERTGGSVSTLTIQRTQQEDSAVYLCASSFDRGDEQFFGPGTRLTVL.

A few counts support this clonotype. The genes are TRBV5-1 and TRBJ2-7; D not certain. Germline CDR1 is SGHRS and CDR2 is YFSETQ. V gave up 1 base and J gave up 6 bases, with 11 bases separating them. CDR3 size: 13 residues. The CDR3 is CASSLSSPGEQYF. CDR3 DNA: TGCGCCAGCAGCTTGTCCTCACCGGGCGAGCAGTACTTC. The variable domain in full, with the rest retrieved from reference TRBV5-1 and TRBJ2-7, is KAGVTQTPRYLIKTRGQQVTLSCSPISGHRSVSWYQQTPGQGLQFLFEYFSETQRNKGNFPGRFSGRQFSNSRSEMNVSTLELGDSALYLCASSLSSPGEQYFGPGTRLTVT.

V usage is TRBV23-1 and J usage is TRBJ1-1; 11 bases align to TRBD1. TRBV23-1 is designated an ORF whose function remains uncertain. The CDR3 totals 16 residues. J gave up 5 bases and V 4 bases, and 9 bases lay outside the gene matches. CDR3 in amino acids: CASSRPGTGGRTEAFF. CDR3 coding DNA: TGCGCCAGCAGTCGACCCGGGACAGGGGGAAGGACTGAAGCTTTCTTT.

This clonotype was found once. This sequence may be a read error, since a much larger clone differs from it by one base. The chain employs TRBV28 and TRBJ2-5; 10 bases are a match to TRBD1. The CDR3 runs 17 residues. Germline lookup yields CDR1 MDHEN and CDR2 SYDVKM. CDR3 amino acids: CASSLWIETGGQETEYF. The DNA for the CDR3 is TGTGCCAGCAGTTTATGGATTGAGACAGGGGGCCAGGAGACCGAGTACTTC. Variable domain in full (rest from reference TRBV28 and TRBJ2-5): DVKVTQSSRYLVKRTGEKVFLECVQDMDHENMFWYRQDPGLGLRLIYFSYDVKMKEKGDIPEGYSVSREKKERFSLILESASTNQTSMYLCASSLWIETGGQETEYFGPGTRLLVL.

In this sample, this clonotype turned up many times. The chain has TRBV7-2 and TRBJ2-2; TRBD2 matches 8 bases. The germline V gene encodes CDR1 SGHTA and CDR2 FQGNSA. The CDR3 is made up of 16 amino acids. The J segment lost 4 bases and the V segment lost 5 bases, leaving 9 bases of the junction unmatched. Here the CDR3 DNA reads TGTGCCAGCAGCCCGGGACCCCGGGAGGGCACCGGGGAGCTGTTTTTT. This translates into CASSPGPREGTGELFF.

The table lists this clonotype with many counts. The CDR3 sequence is CASSLTLRRLAEYQETQYF. DNA for the CDR3: TGTGCCAGCAGCTTAACACTACGGCGTCTAGCGGAGTACCAAGAGACCCAGTACTTC. The chain links TRBV7-8 to TRBJ2-5, with 7 bases identical to TRBD2. Per the germline V gene, CDR1 is SGHVS and CDR2 is FQNEAQ. The CDR3 is 19 amino acids. With 2 bases clipped from V and 0 bases from J, the junction kept 15 bases outside the gene matches.

The chain employs TRBV9 and TRBJ2-7; possibly TRBD1 or TRBD2 for D (5 bases each). Germline CDR1 reads SGDLS; CDR2 reads YYNGEE. CDR3 length: 14 amino acids. V lost 4 bases and J 2 bases, leaving 13 bases between the germline ends. CDR3 nucleotides: TGTGCCAGCAGCCCCGGGGACCGAACCTACGAGCAGTACGTC. Translating it yields CASSPGDRTYEQYV.

This clonotype appeared a few times. Germline and junction disagree at one end, which may indicate a read error. The chain uses TRBV7-6 and TRBJ2-1; D gene ambiguous. Germline V gene lookup returns CDR1 SGHVS and CDR2 FNYEAQ. CDR3 length: 13 residues. The DNA for the CDR3 is TGTGCTAGCAGCTCGACCATCGGCCATGAGCAGTTCTTC. It yields the protein CASSSTIGHEQFF. The full variable domain, completed using reference TRBV7-6 and TRBJ2-1, is GAGVSQSPRYKVTKRGQDVALRCDPISGHVSLYWYRQALGQGPEFLTYFNYEAQQDKSGLPNDRFSAERPEGSISTLTIQRTEQRDSAMYRCASSSTIGHEQFFGPGTRLTVL.

A few counts support this clonotype. The rearrangement joins TRBV25-1 to TRBJ1-2; the D is unclear. Germline V gene sequence: CDR1 MGHDK, CDR2 SYGVNS. The CDR3 extends over 12 amino acids. V shed 2 bases and J shed 5 bases, with 6 bases lying between them. The CDR3 loop reads CASSEVWYGYTF. CDR3 sequence (DNA): TGTGCCAGCAGTGAAGTTTGGTATGGCTACACCTTC.